These T cell receptor beta chains were read from a single sample in a study of cytomegalovirus exposure and HLA in healthy donors. Clones were sequenced by immunoSEQ multiplex PCR, and TCRdb holds only the in-frame ones, with some missing. The sample lists fewer than 250,000 clones, roughly four fifths occurring once. Sequencing used PBMCs. The receptor set was obtained from a woman younger than 45 in good health and CMV-seropositive. CDR3s include the opening cysteine and the closing phenylalanine or tryptophan. A D gene is named only where the DNA matches it firmly. Not every row has a clone size; where given, it reads once, few, many or a size class.

d_gene	v_gene	j_gene	len	abundance	CDR3nt	CDR3aa
NA	TRBV10-1	TRBJ2-7	14	once	TGCGCCAGCAGTGTACTCCCGGGAATGGGCGAGCAGTACTTC	CASSVLPGMGEQYF
TRBD2	TRBV5-1	TRBJ2-1	17	NA	TGCGCCAGCAGCTCCGGGACTAGCGGGAGGGCCGGCAGTGAGCAGTTCTTC	CASSSGTSGRAGSEQFF
TRBD1	TRBV10-3	TRBJ2-3	13	NA	TGTGCCATCACCCCGGACAGGGAAGATACGCAGTATTTT	CAITPDREDTQYF
TRBD2	TRBV7-9	TRBJ2-7	16	NA	TGTGCCAGCAGCCCTACCACTAGCGGGAGGGCCCGCGAGCAGTACTTC	CASSPTTSGRAREQYF
NA	TRBV29-1	TRBJ2-1	12	few	TGCAGCGTTGCGGGAGCCTACAATGAGCAGTTCTTC	CSVAGAYNEQFF
NA	TRBV4-1	TRBJ1-1	14	NA	TGCGCCAGCAGCCTGGGACACGGGAACACTGAAGCTTTCTTT	CASSLGHGNTEAFF
NA	TRBV28	TRBJ1-1	13	few	TGTGCCAGCAGTTTAGGGGGGGCAATTGAAGCTTTCTTT	CASSLGGAIEAFF
TRBD1	TRBV10-2	TRBJ2-5	17	NA	TGCGCCAGCAGTTCCCGGACAGGGGGTGGTGGAGGCGAGACCCAGTACTTC	CASSSRTGGGGGETQYF
TRBD2	TRBV28	TRBJ2-5	13	NA	TGTGCCAGCAGCTTGGAGGGACTAAGGGCGAGGTACTTC	CASSLEGLRARYF
NA	TRBV5-1	TRBJ1-3	17	few	TGCGCCAGCAGCTGGGGGCTTAGGGGCCACTCTGGAAACACCATATATTTT	CASSWGLRGHSGNTIYF
TRBD2	TRBV4-2	TRBJ2-3	16	NA	TGTGCCAGCAGCCAAGGCACTAGCGGGAGCACAGATACGCAGTATTTT	CASSQGTSGSTDTQYF
TRBD2	TRBV28	TRBJ2-1	18	NA	TGTGCCAGCAGTCCATGGACAGGGACTAGCGGGACCTACAATGAGCAGTTCTTC	CASSPWTGTSGTYNEQFF
NA	TRBV10-2	TRBJ1-5	14	NA	TGCGCCAGCGCTGACAGGAGCTACTATCAGCCCCAGCATTTT	CASADRSYYQPQHF
NA	TRBV5-1	TRBJ2-3	15	NA	TGCGCCAGCAGCGGCACAGGACGGGAGTCAGATACGCAGTATTTT	CASSGTGRESDTQYF
NA	TRBV28	TRBJ2-5	15	once	TGTGCCAGCAGTTCCCCGGGAGTCCCCCGAGAGACCCAGTACTTC	CASSSPGVPRETQYF
NA	TRBV10-2	TRBJ2-3	11	few	TGCGCCACCCGATTCGGGGTCACGCAGTATTTT	CATRFGVTQYF
NA	TRBV5-5	TRBJ2-2	15	NA	TGTGCCAGCAGCTTTGCAGGTATGACCACCGGGGAGCTGTTTTTT	CASSFAGMTTGELFF
TRBD1	TRBV28	TRBJ1-2	13	NA	TGTGCCAGCACTTCCTTGGGACAGGGAGGCTACACCTTC	CASTSLGQGGYTF
TRBD2	TRBV27	TRBJ2-1	15	NA	TGTGCCAGCAGTTTGCTGGGCGGGAGAGACAATGAGCAGTTCTTC	CASSLLGGRDNEQFF
NA	TRBV5-4	TRBJ2-2	11	NA	TGTGCCAGCAGATCTGCCGGGGAGCTGTTTTTT	CASRSAGELFF
NA	TRBV27	TRBJ1-5	14	NA	TGTGCCAGCAGTTTATGGGGGGGCAATCAGCCCCAGCATTTT	CASSLWGGNQPQHF
TRBD1	TRBV9	TRBJ1-5	15	NA	TGTGCCAGCAGCGTTCTTGACAGGGGCAATCAGCCCCAGCATTTT	CASSVLDRGNQPQHF
NA	TRBV5-4	TRBJ2-7	14	NA	TGTGCCAGCAGCTTGCAACTGGGGCCCTACGAGCAGTACTTC	CASSLQLGPYEQYF
TRBD2	TRBV4-2	TRBJ2-1	16	NA	TGTGCCAGCAGCCAAGACTTGCTAGCGGGATCGAATGAGCAGTTCTTC	CASSQDLLAGSNEQFF
TRBD2	TRBV5-4	TRBJ2-5	13	NA	TGTGCCAGCGGACTAGCCGGAGGGGAGACCCAGTACTTC	CASGLAGGETQYF